The 10 T cell receptor beta chains listed next were all sequenced from one sample in a study of cytomegalovirus exposure and HLA in healthy donors. It was with 60 Vbeta and 13 Jbeta primers that the PCR ran. The data were produced by immunoSEQ multiplex PCR, yet TCRdb's version contains in-frame clones alone and is incomplete. The sample has roughly 150,000 clones, about 85% seen once. The sequencing sample was made of PBMCs. Receptor source: a boy aged 2 to 10 in good health and CMV-seronegative.

The chain carries TRBV6-5 and TRBJ2-1; D might be TRBD1 (5 bases). Between the trimmed V and J ends, which lost 6 bases and 8 bases, there was a span of 17 bases. The CDR3 runs 14 residues. Germline CDR1 MNHEY, CDR2 SVGAGI. CDR3 loop: CASSPGAGFDEQFF. As DNA, the CDR3 is TGTGCCAGCAGCCCTGGGGCAGGGTTCGATGAGCAGTTCTTC.

V is TRBV25-1 and J is TRBJ2-3; 8 bases map to TRBD1. Trimming took 7 bases from V and 2 from J; bases not matched to a gene: 8. The CDR3 covers 15 residues. Germline CDR1 and CDR2: MGHDK and SYGVNS. The DNA of the CDR3 is TGTGCCAGCACTAGGACAGGGAGTATCACAGATACGCAGTATTTT. The encoded protein is CASTRTGSITDTQYF.

The V call is TRBV5-1, the J call TRBJ2-1, with D perhaps TRBD2 (5 bases). Germline CDR1 reads SGHRS; CDR2 reads YFSETQ. Trimming removed 3 bases from V and 10 bases from J, with 11 bases in between. The CDR3 loop spans 12 amino acids. CDR3 amino acids: CASSYLGGEQFF. CDR3 nucleotide sequence: TGCGCCAGCAGCTATTTAGGCGGGGAGCAGTTCTTC.

V is TRBV5-6 and J is TRBJ2-6; D remains unclear. The CDR3 is 17 amino acids. V was trimmed by 0 bases and J by 1 base, leaving 11 bases between them. The germline V gene encodes CDR1 SGHDT and CDR2 YYEEEE. The CDR3 region has the DNA TGTGCCAGCAGCTTGGGTACAGCTCTATCTGGGGCCAACGTCCTGACTTTC. Protein product: CASSLGTALSGANVLTF.

This chain uses TRBV21-1 with TRBJ1-5; TRBD1 is taken as the D call from the table, unchecked against the DNA. TRBV21-1 constitutes a pseudogene. This CDR3 contains 16 residues. CDR3 sequence (DNA): TGTGCCAGCAGCAGACCGGGACAGGGGTGCAATCAGCCCCAGCATTTT. Translating gives CASSRPGQGCNQPQHF.

This clone came up once. The CDR3 nucleotides are TGTGCCAGCAGCTTAAATCGGGACAGCCTCTACGAGCAGTACTTC. The encoded protein is CASSLNRDSLYEQYF. This sequence joins TRBV7-2 and TRBJ2-7, with 7 bases lining up with TRBD1. CDR1 is SGHTA, CDR2 FQGNSA, per germline. The CDR3 runs to 15 residues. Trimming took 2 bases from V and 3 from J; bases not matched to a gene: 7.

The chain has TRBV6-1 and TRBJ2-5, with 12 positions matching TRBD2. In germline, CDR1 is MNHNS, CDR2 SASEGT. The J segment lost 4 bases and the V segment lost 2 bases, leaving 2 bases of the junction unmatched. This CDR3 is built from 15 residues. The CDR3 here is CASSERTSGAETQYF. The CDR3 nucleotides are TGTGCCAGCAGTGAAAGGACTAGCGGGGCAGAGACCCAGTACTTC.

The chain employs TRBV2 and TRBJ2-3, with 11 bases aligning to TRBD2. The CDR3 covers 15 residues. V shed 4 bases and J 5 bases; nucleotides not matched to a gene: 5. Per germline, CDR1 SNHLY and CDR2 FYNNEI. The CDR3 reads CASSVLAGGIDTQYF. In DNA, the CDR3 is TGTGCCAGCAGTGTGCTAGCGGGGGGTATAGATACGCAGTATTTT.

The rearrangement joins TRBV29-1 to TRBJ2-2; D perhaps matches TRBD2 (6 bases). V shed 6 bases and J shed 1 base, with 9 bases lying between them. Germline loops: CDR1 SQVTM, CDR2 ANQGSEA. This CDR3 has 13 amino acids. The CDR3 coding sequence is TGCAGCGTATCGGAGGGGAACACCGGGGAGCTGTTTTTT. Its translation: CSVSEGNTGELFF.

The chain combines TRBV5-1 with TRBJ1-2; 8 bases match TRBD1. Germline V CDR1 and CDR2: SGHRS, YFSETQ. The CDR3 has 12 amino acids. Trimming at V came to 3 bases and at J to 7 bases, leaving 2 bases not matched to a gene. DNA for the CDR3: TGCGCCAGCAGCTCACAGGGGGGTGGCTACACCTTC. Protein sequence: CASSSQGGGYTF.